The entry below gives a single TCR beta chain sequence along with its context. The record originates from a study of monozygotic twins with inflammatory bowel disease. Looked up from germline, CDR1 is SQVTM and CDR2 is ANQGSEA. This CDR3 contains 11 residues. The unique tags termed UMIs, each holding a 6-nucleotide sample barcode, were added by means of template switching. Each CDR3 protein gets one entry in TCRdb, which reprocessed the 5' RACE reads and gives no DNA. Here the sample table reports about 160,000 distinct CDR3 sequences. The sample consisted of blood. This chain joins TRBV29-1 and TRBJ2-1; TCRdb calls TRBD2, which cannot be checked without DNA. The source is a human donor with ulcerative colitis or Crohn's disease, or a healthy co-twin of an affected twin (not recorded which). This chain's CDR3 is CSVEETSMGFF.